This T cell receptor beta chain was obtained from a study of cytomegalovirus exposure and HLA in healthy donors. Study-level information: A prior analysis found 117 million unique TCR beta sequences from approximately 200 million T cells.

Trimming took off 4 bases at V and 6 bases at J, with 7 bases between the two ends. This CDR3 is built from 12 residues. CDR1 and CDR2 from the germline V gene are SGHTA and FQGTGA. On this clone: The antigen remains undetermined.

The PCR employed 60 Vbeta primers together with 13 Jbeta primers. Generated by immunoSEQ multiplex PCR, the TCRdb table keeps only in-frame clones and is missing some. Of 100,000 to 150,000 clones in the sample, roughly three fifths were seen once. Study-wide results and limits: As confirmed in vitro, a few CMV-associated chains were specific for CMV antigens. Presence/absence results assume similar sequencing depth per donor, which may not hold.

The V and J genes are TRBV7-3 and TRBJ2-1; tentative D call: TRBD2 (5 bases). The specimen sequenced was PBMCs. The TCR originated in a woman aged 40 to 50 in good health and CMV-seropositive. CDR3 coding DNA: TGTGCCAGCAGCTGGAGCGGCAATGAGCAGTTCTTC. Residues: CASSWSGNEQFF.